Listed below are T cell receptor beta chains from one sample, sequenced in a study of cytomegalovirus exposure and HLA in healthy donors. Only in-frame clones appear in the TCRdb table, and some are missing; sequencing was by immunoSEQ multiplex PCR. The ten top clones account for 0.74%, within a sample of about 200,000 clones. The sequenced sample consisted of PBMCs. The receptors derive from a boy between 10 and 17 years old in good health and CMV-seronegative. CDR3s include the opening cysteine and the closing phenylalanine or tryptophan. A D gene is named only where the DNA matches it firmly.

D gene	CDR3 length	V gene	J gene	CDR3 DNA	CDR3 protein
-	21	TRBV19	TRBJ1-3	TGTGCCAGTAGCATCACAACCACATTCGGTCCGGAGGTCCAGGTGGGAAACACCATATATTTT	CASSITTTFGPEVQVGNTIYF
-	14	TRBV5-4	TRBJ1-2	TGTGCCAGCAGCGGGCACACAGCTAACTATGGCTACACCTTC	CASSGHTANYGYTF
TRBD1	15	TRBV7-6	TRBJ2-3	TGTGCCAGCAGCTTAGGGCAGGGGGTTTCAGATACGCAGTATTTT	CASSLGQGVSDTQYF
-	14	TRBV18	TRBJ2-2	TGTGCCAGCTCACCACCGGGGAGAACCGGGGAGCTGTTTTTT	CASSPPGRTGELFF
-	15	TRBV2	TRBJ2-1	TGTGCCAGCAGTGGAGGCCCCTGGGTTAGTGATGAGCAGTTCTTC	CASSGGPWVSDEQFF
-	13	TRBV5-5	TRBJ1-1	TGTGCCAGCACGGGAGGGGTGGGGACTGAAGCTTTCTTT	CASTGGVGTEAFF
TRBD1	14	TRBV5-1	TRBJ2-7	TGCGCCAGCAGCAAGTGGGACAGGGCCTACGAGCAGTACTTC	CASSKWDRAYEQYF
-	17	TRBV5-1	TRBJ1-1	TGCGCCAGCAGCTTGACCACCGGGACTCCTGATCGGACTGAAGCTTTCTTT	CASSLTTGTPDRTEAFF
TRBD2	15	TRBV7-9	TRBJ2-3	TGTGCCAGCAGACCGGGACTAGCGGAGACAGATACGCAGTATTTT	CASRPGLAETDTQYF
-	14	TRBV5-4	TRBJ2-3	TGTGCCAGCAGCTTAGGACACGATACGGATACGCAGTATTTT	CASSLGHDTDTQYF
-	14	TRBV19	TRBJ2-3	TGTGCCAGTAGTCCCACTGCTAGCACAGATACGCAGTATTTT	CASSPTASTDTQYF
TRBD1	17	TRBV6-1	TRBJ1-2	TGTGCCAGCAGTGTCTGGTCCCCCCGGACAGGGGGGAACCACTACACCTTC	CASSVWSPRTGGNHYTF
-	15	TRBV28	TRBJ1-2	TGTGCCAGCAGTTTTCGCGCAGGGCCTCACTATGGCTACACCTTC	CASSFRAGPHYGYTF
TRBD1	18	TRBV5-6	TRBJ1-2	TGTGCCAGCAGCTTGGTATCAGGGGGCGGCCTGGTTCGGTATGGCTACACCTTC	CASSLVSGGGLVRYGYTF
TRBD2	14	TRBV9	TRBJ2-7	TGTGCCAGCAGCGCTAGCGGGGAGACCTACGAGCAGTACTTC	CASSASGETYEQYF
TRBD2	14	TRBV12-5	TRBJ2-1	TGTGCTAGTGGTTTTAGGCCCGGGGGGGAGGAGCAGTTCTTC	CASGFRPGGEEQFF
TRBD1	16	TRBV5-5	TRBJ1-5	TGTGCCAGCAGCTCCGGGACAGGGGAGACGAATCAGCCCCAGCATTTT	CASSSGTGETNQPQHF
TRBD1	15	TRBV6-5	TRBJ2-7	TGTGCCAGCTTAGTACAGGGGGAGCTAACCTACGAGCAGTACTTC	CASLVQGELTYEQYF
TRBD2	14	TRBV2	TRBJ2-7	TGTGCCAGCACCATGAGGCGGGGGGGCTACGAGCAGTACTTC	CASTMRRGGYEQYF
TRBD2	16	TRBV9	TRBJ2-3	TGTGCCAGCAGCGTCGGACTAGCGCCTAGCACAGATACGCAGTATTTT	CASSVGLAPSTDTQYF
-	16	TRBV11-2	TRBJ1-6	TGTGCCAGCACCCAACCCTCGCGGGCCTATAATTCACCCCTCCACTTT	CASTQPSRAYNSPLHF
-	14	TRBV7-2	TRBJ1-5	TGTGCCAGCAGCTTAAGAGACACCAATCAGCCCCAGCATTTT	CASSLRDTNQPQHF
-	11	TRBV2	TRBJ1-1	TGTGCCAGCAGTGCGACACCTGAAGCTTTCTTT	CASSATPEAFF
TRBD1	13	TRBV6-6	TRBJ1-2	TGTGCCAGCAGTCAGGGGGCGGACTATGGCTACACCTTC	CASSQGADYGYTF
-	13	TRBV7-8	TRBJ1-1	TGTGCCAGCGGGGGGGGCTGGAACACTGAAGCTTTCTTT	CASGGGWNTEAFF
-	14	TRBV28	TRBJ2-7	TGTGCCAGCAGTTTGGTCAGGATCTCCTACGAGCAGTACTTC	CASSLVRISYEQYF
-	13	TRBV4-1	TRBJ2-7	TGCGCCAGCACCTACCTGGAGGGGAGTGAGCAGTACTTC	CASTYLEGSEQYF
TRBD2	16	TRBV4-1	TRBJ2-5	TGCGCCAGCAGTCCGGGACTAGCGGGGGGAGAAGAGACCCAGTACTTC	CASSPGLAGGEETQYF
TRBD1	13	TRBV7-3	TRBJ1-6	TGTGCCAGCAGCTTCGACAGGGCGTCACCCCTCCACTTT	CASSFDRASPLHF
TRBD2	15	TRBV5-5	TRBJ2-3	TGTGCCAGCGGAACTAGCGGGGGGGCAACAGATACGCAGTATTTT	CASGTSGGATDTQYF
TRBD2	16	TRBV29-1	TRBJ2-7	TGCAGCGTTGAATCCCGGGGGAGAGCGGGGACCTACGAGCAGTACTTC	CSVESRGRAGTYEQYF
-	14	TRBV27	TRBJ2-7	TGTGCCAGCAGCCCACTAGGGGGTACCTACGAGCAGTACTTC	CASSPLGGTYEQYF
-	10	TRBV9	TRBJ1-1	TGTGCCAGCATTGCAGGTGAAGCTTTCTTT	CASIAGEAFF
TRBD2	16	TRBV13	TRBJ2-5	TGTGCCAGCAGCTTAGCTAGCGGGGGGGATCGAGAGACCCAGTACTTC	CASSLASGGDRETQYF
TRBD2	15	TRBV2	TRBJ2-3	TGTGCCAGCATGTCGGGACTAGCGGCGGTAGATACGCAGTATTTT	CASMSGLAAVDTQYF
TRBD2	16	TRBV9	TRBJ2-5	TGTGCCAGCAGCTCGGGGACTAGCGGGGATCAAGAGACCCAGTACTTC	CASSSGTSGDQETQYF
TRBD2	15	TRBV5-5	TRBJ2-1	TGTGCCAGCAGCTTGCTCCTAGCGGGGGCCCATGAGCAGTTCTTC	CASSLLLAGAHEQFF
-	15	TRBV19	TRBJ2-7	TGTGCCAGTAGTATTGGGGGGACGGCGCTCTACGAGCAGTACTTC	CASSIGGTALYEQYF
-	14	TRBV6-5	TRBJ2-1	TGTGCCAGCAGTTACGGTCGACTAGTGGTTGAGCAGTTCTTC	CASSYGRLVVEQFF
-	15	TRBV4-2	TRBJ2-1	TGTGCCAGCAGCCAAGTGCTAGCTGGGCCCTCGGAGCAGTTCTTC	CASSQVLAGPSEQFF
-	12	TRBV27	TRBJ1-2	TGTGCCAGCAGACACGAGACAGGCGAGTACACCTTC	CASRHETGEYTF
TRBD1	16	TRBV5-1	TRBJ1-2	TGCGCCAGCAGCTCTAGGGAGGGGGACAGGCTCTATGGCTACACCTTC	CASSSREGDRLYGYTF
-	13	TRBV2	TRBJ2-1	TGTGCCACCCAATCCCAGGGCCTGAATGAGCAGTTCTTC	CATQSQGLNEQFF
TRBD1	15	TRBV19	TRBJ2-7	TGTGCCAGTAGTTTAGGGACAGGGGGCAACTACGAGCAGTACTTC	CASSLGTGGNYEQYF
-	16	TRBV11-2	TRBJ1-5	TGTGCCAGCAGCCTTAGGGTCGGGGAAAGCGATCAGCCCCAGCATTTT	CASSLRVGESDQPQHF
TRBD1	13	TRBV30	TRBJ1-3	TGTGCCTGGACAGGGGGTGGTGGAAACACCATATATTTT	CAWTGGGGNTIYF
-	17	TRBV27	TRBJ1-2	TGTGCCAGCAGTCGAAAACCGGCCGGAAACAGTAACTATGGCTACACCTTC	CASSRKPAGNSNYGYTF
TRBD2	14	TRBV18	TRBJ2-7	TGTGCCAGCTCCGCGGTCATCGCGGGGGACGAGCAGTACTTC	CASSAVIAGDEQYF
-	12	TRBV7-6	TRBJ1-2	TGTGCCAGCGGCTCGTTTAGCTATGGCTACACCTTC	CASGSFSYGYTF
-	11	TRBV28	TRBJ2-3	TGTGCCAGTGCGGGCACAGATACGCAGTATTTT	CASAGTDTQYF
-	14	TRBV5-4	TRBJ2-3	TGTGCCAGCAGCTTGACACCCAGCACAGATACGCAGTATTTT	CASSLTPSTDTQYF
-	14	TRBV5-6	TRBJ1-2	TGTGCCAGCAGCTTGGCCGGCCCGGGTGGGGGCTACACCTTC	CASSLAGPGGGYTF
TRBD1	17	TRBV23-1	TRBJ2-2	TGCGCCAGCAGTCATAAGACCGGGACAGGGAGCACCGGGGAGCTGTTTTTT	CASSHKTGTGSTGELFF
TRBD2	15	TRBV19	TRBJ2-1	TGTGCCAGTAGTATGATAGCGGGACCCTACAATGAGCAGTTCTTC	CASSMIAGPYNEQFF
-	11	TRBV19	TRBJ1-2	TGTGCCAGTAGTTTAGGAGTGGGCTACACCTTC	CASSLGVGYTF
TRBD2	15	TRBV18	TRBJ2-7	TGTGCCAGCTCGTCGAGGAGCGGGGGTGGGTACGAGCAGTACTTC	CASSSRSGGGYEQYF
TRBD2	17	TRBV5-1	TRBJ2-5	TGCGCCAGCAGCCACAACCGACTAGCGGACCGTCAAGAGACCCAGTACTTC	CASSHNRLADRQETQYF
-	15	TRBV18	TRBJ2-3	TGTGCCAGCTCACCTCGGCTAGCAGTAGCAGATACGCAGTATTTT	CASSPRLAVADTQYF
-	14	TRBV7-8	TRBJ1-1	TGTGCCAGCAGCATGACAGGTGGAGCCACTGAAGCTTTCTTT	CASSMTGGATEAFF